This T cell receptor beta chain was captured in a study of OX40 agonist ivuxolimab in advanced cancers. Study-wide results and caveats: There was clonal expansion of CD4+ and CD8+ blood T cells by week 6 at 0.1 to 3.0 mg/kg. Certain nonresponders likewise exhibited a low normalized T-cell clonal expansion. The mean number of expanded clones was higher in CD8+ T cells than in CD4+.

Researchers took blood at baseline, on cycle 4 day 1, and on cycle 7 day 1. The table came from immunoSEQ multiplex PCR; TCRdb's copy has only in-frame clones and leaves some out. The profile shows 15,000 to 20,000 clones, 65% to 85% of them singletons. This clone is categorized as medium-sized. Its specificity is not known. With 9 bases clipped from V and 4 bases from J, the junction kept 9 bases outside the gene matches. The germline gives CDR1 LNHDA, CDR2 SQIVND (reference sequence). The CDR3 loop spans 14 amino acids. The source material was CD4+ or CD8+ T cells sorted from blood, sampled in a trial of the OX40 agonist ivuxolimab. This TCR was recovered from an adult with an advanced solid tumor such as melanoma, head and neck, liver or kidney cancer. This chain connects TRBV19 to TRBJ2-1; 7 bases agree with TRBD2. The CDR3 bases are TGTGCCAGCCGGGGGGAGGGGTTTTACAATGAGCAGTTCTTC. Translated, it gives CASRGEGFYNEQFF. The full variable domain, its missing parts supplied by reference TRBV19 and TRBJ2-1, is DGGITQSPKYLFRKEGQNVTLSCEQNLNHDAMYWYRQDPGQGLRLIYYSQIVNDFQKGDIAEGYSVSREKKESFPLTVTSAQKNPTAFYLCASRGEGFYNEQFFGPGTRLTVL.